This paragraph covers one T cell receptor (beta chain) sequence. In the source study's methods: Estimated nucleated cell counts came from reference gene primer amplification. Measured with immunoSEQ multiplex PCR; TCRdb has only the in-frame clones, and not every one. From that table come the V and J calls and clone size; the DNA was used to work out D and trimming. The sample has approximately 350,000 clones, about nine tenths seen once. The sample belongs to a study of blood T cell repertoires in COVID-19. About the research overall: COVID-19 samples collected from the United States, Italy and Spain covered acute and convalescent phases. The analysed material was cDNA or gDNA that came from T cells, B-cell-depleted T cells, or PBMCs.

Trimming pared 7 bases from V and 7 bases from J, leaving 13 bases between. The length of the CDR3 is 12 residues. The sequencing input was peripheral blood. The chain couples TRBV23-1 to TRBJ1-2; weak D call: TRBD1 (6 bases). TRBV23-1 is labeled an ORF, and its function is uncertain. This clonotype was sampled from a woman in her seventies with COVID-19, enrolled during active disease. The chain's CDR3 is CASTARGGGYTF. CDR3 nucleotides: TGCGCCAGCACTGCTAGGGGGGGTGGCTACACCTTC.